Below, 6 T cell receptor beta chains from the same sample are listed, as sequenced in a study of PD-L1 blockade in urothelial cancer. Profiled with immunoSEQ multiplex PCR; TCRdb holds only in-frame clones, not every one. The data show 40,000 to 55,000 clones, with 91% seen just once and 7.3% held by the top ten. Time point meaning: peripheral blood 6 weeks after treatment start. Sequencing was performed on PBMCs, taken around atezolizumab (anti-PD-L1) treatment. These receptor sequences come from a man in his 70s with urothelial cancer.

The chain links TRBV7-6 to TRBJ2-1; TRBD2 matches 9 bases. Germline CDR1 is SGHVS and CDR2 is FNYEAQ. This CDR3 is built from 15 residues. V was pared by 5 bases and J by 6 bases, with 8 bases of the junction left unmatched. The CDR3 loop reads CASSALAGGSNEQFF. CDR3 in DNA: TGTGCCAGCAGCGCTCTGGCGGGAGGGTCCAATGAGCAGTTCTTC.

The chain carries TRBV5-1 and TRBJ2-7, with 12 bases that match TRBD2. The CDR3 is 18 residues long. Germline V CDR1 and CDR2: SGHRS, YFSETQ. J was trimmed by 0 bases and V by 2 bases; bases with no gene match: 9. The CDR3 reads CASSFGLAGGDSSYEQYF. The CDR3 nucleotides read TGCGCCAGCAGCTTCGGTCTAGCGGGAGGGGACAGCTCCTACGAGCAGTACTTC.

V usage is TRBV2 and J usage is TRBJ2-7, with 9 bases lining up with TRBD1. The CDR3 sequence is 14 residues long. CDR1 SNHLY and CDR2 FYNNEI come from the germline V gene. The J segment lost 4 bases and the V segment lost 6 bases, leaving 7 bases of the junction unmatched. The CDR3 DNA reads as TGTGCCAGCAGCCTGGGACAGGGACGATACGAGCAGTACTTC. Translating gives CASSLGQGRYEQYF.

The gene calls are TRBV14 and TRBJ2-1; no firm D call. The ends were cut back, 4 bases at V and 6 bases at J, with 13 bases in the middle. The CDR3 runs 14 residues. Germline V gene data show CDR1 as SGHDN and CDR2 as FVKESK. CDR3 loop: CASSPRVYGNEQFF. The CDR3 DNA is TGTGCCAGCAGCCCCCGGGTCTACGGCAATGAGCAGTTCTTC.

This clone was observed a handful of times. The chain uses TRBV19 and TRBJ1-5, with 7 bases lining up with TRBD1. The CDR3 has 15 amino acids. CDR1 is LNHDA and CDR2 is SQIVND in the germline V gene (reference sequence). Germline trimming cut 4 bases from V and 0 bases from J; bases unmatched to any gene: 3. CDR3 loop: CASSSGQDSNQPQHF. The CDR3 DNA reads as TGTGCCAGTAGTAGCGGACAGGATAGCAATCAGCCCCAGCATTTT.

The chain uses TRBV20-1 and TRBJ1-2; D gene uncertain. CDR1 and CDR2 from the germline V gene are DFQATT and SNEGSKA (reference sequence). The CDR3 sequence is 11 residues long. With 1 base removed from V and 8 bases from J, the gap between germline ends came to 8 bases. This CDR3 is CSARVAGGYTF. The CDR3 DNA is TGCAGTGCTAGAGTAGCGGGGGGCTACACCTTC.